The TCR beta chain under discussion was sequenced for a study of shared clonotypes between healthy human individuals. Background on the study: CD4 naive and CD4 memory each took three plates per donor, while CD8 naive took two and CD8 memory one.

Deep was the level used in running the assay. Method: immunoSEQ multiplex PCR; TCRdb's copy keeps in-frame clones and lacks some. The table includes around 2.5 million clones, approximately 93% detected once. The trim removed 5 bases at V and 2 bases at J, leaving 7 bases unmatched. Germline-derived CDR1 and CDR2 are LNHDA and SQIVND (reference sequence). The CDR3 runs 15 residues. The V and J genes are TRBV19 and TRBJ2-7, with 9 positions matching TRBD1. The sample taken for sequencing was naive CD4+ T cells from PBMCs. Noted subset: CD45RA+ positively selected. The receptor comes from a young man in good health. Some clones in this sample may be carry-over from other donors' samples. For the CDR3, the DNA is TGTGCCAGTAGTCAACGACAGGGGGTAACCTACGAGCAGTACTTC. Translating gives CASSQRQGVTYEQYF. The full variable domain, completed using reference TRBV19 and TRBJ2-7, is DGGITQSPKYLFRKEGQNVTLSCEQNLNHDAMYWYRQDPGQGLRLIYYSQIVNDFQKGDIAEGYSVSREKKESFPLTVTSAQKNPTAFYLCASSQRQGVTYEQYFGPGTRLTVT.